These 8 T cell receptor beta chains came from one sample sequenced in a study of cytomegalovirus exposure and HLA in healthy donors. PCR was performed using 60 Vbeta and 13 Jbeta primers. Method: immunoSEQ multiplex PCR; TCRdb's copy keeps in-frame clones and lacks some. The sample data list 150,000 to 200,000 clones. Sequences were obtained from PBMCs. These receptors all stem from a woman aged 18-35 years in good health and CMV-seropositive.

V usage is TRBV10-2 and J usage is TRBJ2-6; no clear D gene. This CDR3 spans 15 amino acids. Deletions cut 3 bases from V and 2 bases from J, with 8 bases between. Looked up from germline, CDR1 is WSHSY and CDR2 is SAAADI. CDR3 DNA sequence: TGCGCCAGCAGTGAATCAGAAGCTGGGGCCAACGTCCTGACTTTC. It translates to CASSESEAGANVLTF.

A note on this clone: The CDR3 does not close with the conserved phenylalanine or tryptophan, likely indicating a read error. The CDR3, as DNA: TGTGCCAGCAGCCAGAGGACCGGGACTAGCTCCTACGAGCAGTACCTC. This encodes CASSQRTGTSSYEQYL. V usage is TRBV14 and J usage is TRBJ2-7, with 8 positions matching TRBD2. Germline trimming cut 3 bases from V and 0 bases from J; bases unmatched to any gene: 7. The CDR3 loop spans 16 amino acids. Germline loops: CDR1 SGHDN, CDR2 FVKESK.

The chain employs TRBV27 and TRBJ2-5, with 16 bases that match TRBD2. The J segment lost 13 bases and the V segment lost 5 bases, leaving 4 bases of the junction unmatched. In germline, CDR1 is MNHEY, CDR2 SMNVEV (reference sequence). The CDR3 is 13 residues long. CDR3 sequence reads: CASSPGLAGGWYF. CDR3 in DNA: TGTGCCAGCAGTCCGGGACTAGCGGGGGGGTGGTACTTC.

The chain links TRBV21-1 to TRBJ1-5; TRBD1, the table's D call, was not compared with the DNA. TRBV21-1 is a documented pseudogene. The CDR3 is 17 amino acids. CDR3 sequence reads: CASSEPGDRGLYQPQHF. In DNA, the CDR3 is TGTGCCAGCAGCGAGCCAGGGGACAGGGGGCTTTATCAGCCCCAGCATTTT.

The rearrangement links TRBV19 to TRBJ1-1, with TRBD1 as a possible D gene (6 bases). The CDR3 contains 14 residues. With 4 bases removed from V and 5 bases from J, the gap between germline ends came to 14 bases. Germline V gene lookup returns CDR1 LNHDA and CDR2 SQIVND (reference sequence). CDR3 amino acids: CASSKQQGRTEAFF. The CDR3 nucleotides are TGTGCCAGTAGTAAACAACAGGGAAGGACTGAAGCTTTCTTT.

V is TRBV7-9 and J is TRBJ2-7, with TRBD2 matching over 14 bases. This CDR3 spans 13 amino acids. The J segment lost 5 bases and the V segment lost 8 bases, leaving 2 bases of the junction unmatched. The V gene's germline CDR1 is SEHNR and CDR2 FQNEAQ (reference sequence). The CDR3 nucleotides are TGTGCCAGCGGGACTAGCGGGAGTAACGAGCAGTACTTC. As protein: CASGTSGSNEQYF.

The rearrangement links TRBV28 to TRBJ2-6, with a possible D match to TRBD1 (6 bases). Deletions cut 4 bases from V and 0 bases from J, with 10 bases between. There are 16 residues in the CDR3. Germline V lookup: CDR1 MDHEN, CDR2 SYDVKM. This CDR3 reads CASSWYRDSGANVLTF. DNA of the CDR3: TGTGCCAGCAGTTGGTACAGGGACTCTGGGGCCAACGTCCTGACTTTC.

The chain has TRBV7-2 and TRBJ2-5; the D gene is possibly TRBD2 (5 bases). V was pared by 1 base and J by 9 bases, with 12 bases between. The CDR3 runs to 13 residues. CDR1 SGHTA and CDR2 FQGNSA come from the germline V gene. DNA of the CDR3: TGTGCCAGCAGCTTAGAAGAGGGTCGGGCCCAGTACTTC. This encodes CASSLEEGRAQYF.